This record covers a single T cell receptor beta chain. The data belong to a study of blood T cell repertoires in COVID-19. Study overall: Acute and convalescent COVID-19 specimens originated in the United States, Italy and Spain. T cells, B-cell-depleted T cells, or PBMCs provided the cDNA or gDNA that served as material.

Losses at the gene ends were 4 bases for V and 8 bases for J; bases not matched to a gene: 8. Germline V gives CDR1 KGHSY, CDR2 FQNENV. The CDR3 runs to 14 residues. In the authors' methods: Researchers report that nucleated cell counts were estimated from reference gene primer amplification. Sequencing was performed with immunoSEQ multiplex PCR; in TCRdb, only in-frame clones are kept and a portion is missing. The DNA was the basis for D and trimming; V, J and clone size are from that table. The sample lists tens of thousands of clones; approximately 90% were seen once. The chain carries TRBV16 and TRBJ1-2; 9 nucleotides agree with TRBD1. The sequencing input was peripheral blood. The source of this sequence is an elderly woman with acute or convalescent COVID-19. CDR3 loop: CASSPSGQGGGYTF. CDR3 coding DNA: TGTGCCAGCAGCCCCTCGGGACAGGGAGGCGGCTACACCTTC.